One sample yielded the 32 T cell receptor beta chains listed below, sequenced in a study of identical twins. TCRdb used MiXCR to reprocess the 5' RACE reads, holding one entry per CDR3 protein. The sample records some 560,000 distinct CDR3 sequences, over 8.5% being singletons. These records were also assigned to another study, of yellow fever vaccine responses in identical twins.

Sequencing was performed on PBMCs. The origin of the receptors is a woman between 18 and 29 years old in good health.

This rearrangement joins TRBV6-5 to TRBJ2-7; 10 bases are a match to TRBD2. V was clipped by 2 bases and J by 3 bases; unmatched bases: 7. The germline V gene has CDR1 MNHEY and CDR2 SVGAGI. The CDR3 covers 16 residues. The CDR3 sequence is CASSYPGVAGGYEQYF. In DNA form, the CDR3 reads TGTGCCAGCAGTTACCCGGGGGTAGCGGGAGGCTACGAGCAGTACTTC.

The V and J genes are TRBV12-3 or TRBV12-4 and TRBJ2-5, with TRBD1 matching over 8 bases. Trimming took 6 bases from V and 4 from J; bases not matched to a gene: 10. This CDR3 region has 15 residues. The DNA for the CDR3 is TGTGCCAGCAGACCCTCGACAGGGGTTGGAGAGACCCAGTACTTC. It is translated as CASRPSTGVGETQYF.

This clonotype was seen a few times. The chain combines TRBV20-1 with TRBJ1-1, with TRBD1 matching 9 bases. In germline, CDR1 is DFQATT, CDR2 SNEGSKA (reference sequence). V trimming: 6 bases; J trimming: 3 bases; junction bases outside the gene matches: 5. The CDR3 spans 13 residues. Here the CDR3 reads CSAWTGVDTEAFF. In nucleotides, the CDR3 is TGCAGTGCGTGGACAGGGGTGGACACTGAAGCTTTCTTT.

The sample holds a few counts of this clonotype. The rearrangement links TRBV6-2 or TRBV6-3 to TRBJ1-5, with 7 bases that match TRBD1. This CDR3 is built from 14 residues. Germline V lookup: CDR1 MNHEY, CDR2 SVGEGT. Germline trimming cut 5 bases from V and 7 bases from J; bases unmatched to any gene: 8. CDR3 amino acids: CASSRGGAGQPQHF. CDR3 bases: TGTGCCAGCAGTCGAGGGGGCGCCGGGCAGCCCCAGCATTTT.

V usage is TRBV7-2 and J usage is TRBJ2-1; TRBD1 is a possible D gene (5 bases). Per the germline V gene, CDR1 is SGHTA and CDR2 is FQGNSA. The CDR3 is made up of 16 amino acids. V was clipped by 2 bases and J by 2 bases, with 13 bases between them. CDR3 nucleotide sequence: TGTGCCAGCAGCTTACCAAGCAGGGTGGCCTACAATGAGCAGTTCTTC. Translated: CASSLPSRVAYNEQFF.

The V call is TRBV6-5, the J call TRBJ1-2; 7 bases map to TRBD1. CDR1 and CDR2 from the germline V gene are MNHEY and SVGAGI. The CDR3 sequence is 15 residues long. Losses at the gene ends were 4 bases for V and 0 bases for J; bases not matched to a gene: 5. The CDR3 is CASSSPTGTNYGYTF. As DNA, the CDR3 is TGTGCCAGCAGTTCCCCGACAGGGACTAACTATGGCTACACCTTC.

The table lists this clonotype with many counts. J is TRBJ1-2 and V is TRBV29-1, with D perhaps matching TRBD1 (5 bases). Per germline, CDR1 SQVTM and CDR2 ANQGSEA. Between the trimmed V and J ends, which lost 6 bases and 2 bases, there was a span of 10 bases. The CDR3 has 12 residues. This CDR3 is CSVHKGNYGYTF. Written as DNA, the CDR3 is TGCAGCGTGCACAAGGGGAACTATGGCTACACCTTC.

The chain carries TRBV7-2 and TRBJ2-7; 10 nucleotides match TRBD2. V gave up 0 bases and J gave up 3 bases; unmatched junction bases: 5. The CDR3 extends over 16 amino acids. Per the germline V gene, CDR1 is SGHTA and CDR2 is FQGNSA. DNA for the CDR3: TGTGCCAGCAGCTTAGCGCCTAGCGGGGGAAGCTACGAGCAGTACTTC. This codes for CASSLAPSGGSYEQYF.

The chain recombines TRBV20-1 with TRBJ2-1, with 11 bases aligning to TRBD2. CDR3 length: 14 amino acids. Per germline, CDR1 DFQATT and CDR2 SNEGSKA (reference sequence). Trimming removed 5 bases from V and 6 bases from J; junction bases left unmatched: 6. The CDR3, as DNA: TGCAGTGCTGCCCCGGGACTAGCGGTCAATGAGCAGTTCTTC. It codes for CSAAPGLAVNEQFF.

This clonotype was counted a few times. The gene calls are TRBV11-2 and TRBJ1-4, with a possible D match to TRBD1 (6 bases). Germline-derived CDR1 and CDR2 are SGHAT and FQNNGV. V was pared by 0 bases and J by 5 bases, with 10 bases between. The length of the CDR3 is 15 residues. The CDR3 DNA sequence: TGTGCCAGCAGCTTAGAAGGGGGTACAAATGAAAAACTGTTTTTT. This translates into CASSLEGGTNEKLFF.

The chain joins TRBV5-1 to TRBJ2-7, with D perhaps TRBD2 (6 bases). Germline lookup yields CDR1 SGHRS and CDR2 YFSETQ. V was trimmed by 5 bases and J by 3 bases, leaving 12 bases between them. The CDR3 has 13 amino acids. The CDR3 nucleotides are TGCGCCAGCAGTGGGACTCCCGACTACGAGCAGTACTTC. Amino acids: CASSGTPDYEQYF.

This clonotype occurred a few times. The CDR3 bases are TGCAGTGCTAGAGTTCCTGGGCGGGGGAGCACTGAAGCTTTCTTT. Its translation: CSARVPGRGSTEAFF. The chain joins TRBV20-1 to TRBJ1-1, with D possibly TRBD1 on 5 matching bases. There are 15 residues in the CDR3. Germline lookup yields CDR1 DFQATT and CDR2 SNEGSKA (reference sequence). The V end lost 1 base, the J end lost 4 bases, and 16 bases lay between the germline ends.

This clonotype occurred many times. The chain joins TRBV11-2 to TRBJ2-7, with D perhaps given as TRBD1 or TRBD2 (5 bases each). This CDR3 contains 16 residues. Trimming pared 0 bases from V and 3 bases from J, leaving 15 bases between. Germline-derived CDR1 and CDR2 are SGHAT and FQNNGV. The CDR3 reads CASSLEYLGRLYEQYF. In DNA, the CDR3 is TGTGCCAGCAGCTTAGAGTACTTGGGACGGCTCTACGAGCAGTACTTC.

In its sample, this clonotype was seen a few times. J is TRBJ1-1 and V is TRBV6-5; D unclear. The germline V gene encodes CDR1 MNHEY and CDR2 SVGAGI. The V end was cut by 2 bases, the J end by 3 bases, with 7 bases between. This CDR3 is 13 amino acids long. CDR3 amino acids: CASSYLSHTEAFF. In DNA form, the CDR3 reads TGTGCCAGCAGTTACCTCAGTCACACTGAAGCTTTCTTT.

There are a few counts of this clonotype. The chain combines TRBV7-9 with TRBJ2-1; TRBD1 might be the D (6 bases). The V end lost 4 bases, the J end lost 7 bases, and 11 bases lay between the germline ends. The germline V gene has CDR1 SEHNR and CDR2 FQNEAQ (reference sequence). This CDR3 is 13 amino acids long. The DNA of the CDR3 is TGTGCCAGCAGCTCTAGACAGGTGAATGAGCAGTTCTTC. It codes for CASSSRQVNEQFF.

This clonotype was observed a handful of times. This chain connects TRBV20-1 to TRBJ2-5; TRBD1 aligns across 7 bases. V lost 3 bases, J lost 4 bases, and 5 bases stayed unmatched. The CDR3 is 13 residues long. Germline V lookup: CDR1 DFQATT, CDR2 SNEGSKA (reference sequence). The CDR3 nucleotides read TGCAGTGCTAGCGCTACAGGGGCAGAGACCCAGTACTTC. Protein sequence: CSASATGAETQYF.

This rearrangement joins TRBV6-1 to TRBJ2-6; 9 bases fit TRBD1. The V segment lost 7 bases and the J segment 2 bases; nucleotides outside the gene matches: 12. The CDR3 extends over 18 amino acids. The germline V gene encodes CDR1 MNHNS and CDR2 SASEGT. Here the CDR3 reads CASISTGGHHTGANVLTF. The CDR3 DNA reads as TGTGCCAGCATCAGTACAGGGGGCCACCACACTGGGGCCAACGTCCTGACTTTC.

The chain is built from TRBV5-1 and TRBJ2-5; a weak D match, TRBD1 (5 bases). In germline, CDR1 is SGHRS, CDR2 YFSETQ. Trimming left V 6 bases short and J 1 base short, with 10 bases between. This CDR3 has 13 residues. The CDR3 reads CASNPDSQETQYF. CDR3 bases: TGCGCCAGCAACCCCGACAGCCAAGAGACCCAGTACTTC.

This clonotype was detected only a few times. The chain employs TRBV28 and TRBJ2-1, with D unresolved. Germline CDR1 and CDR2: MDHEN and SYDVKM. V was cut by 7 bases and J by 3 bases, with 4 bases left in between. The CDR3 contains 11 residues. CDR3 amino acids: CASTLYNEQFF. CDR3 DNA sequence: TGTGCCAGCACCCTCTACAATGAGCAGTTCTTC.

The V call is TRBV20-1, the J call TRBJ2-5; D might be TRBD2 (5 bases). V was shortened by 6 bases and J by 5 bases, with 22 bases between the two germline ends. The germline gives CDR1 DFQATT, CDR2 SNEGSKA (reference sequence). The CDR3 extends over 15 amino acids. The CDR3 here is CSANDADGLGETQYF. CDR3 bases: TGCAGTGCCAACGACGCGGACGGACTCGGGGAGACCCAGTACTTC.

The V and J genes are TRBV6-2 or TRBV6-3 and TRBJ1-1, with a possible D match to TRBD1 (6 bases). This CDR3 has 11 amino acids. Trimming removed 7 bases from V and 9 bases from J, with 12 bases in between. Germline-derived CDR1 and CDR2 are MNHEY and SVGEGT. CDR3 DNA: TGTGCCAGCACGGACAGCTTTCAAGCTTTCTTT. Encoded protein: CASTDSFQAFF.

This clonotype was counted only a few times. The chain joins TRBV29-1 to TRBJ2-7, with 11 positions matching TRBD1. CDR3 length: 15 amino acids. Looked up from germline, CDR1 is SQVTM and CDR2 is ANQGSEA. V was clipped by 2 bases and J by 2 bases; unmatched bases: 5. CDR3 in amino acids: CSVERGTGGPYEQYF. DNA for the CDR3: TGCAGCGTTGAACGGGGGACAGGGGGTCCCTACGAGCAGTACTTC.

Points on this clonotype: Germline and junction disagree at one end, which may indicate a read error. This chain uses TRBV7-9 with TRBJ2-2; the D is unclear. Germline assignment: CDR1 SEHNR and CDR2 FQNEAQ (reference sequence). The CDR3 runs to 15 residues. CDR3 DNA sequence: TGTGCCAGCAGCACGCTAATCCCCCGGACCGTGGAGCTGTTTTTT. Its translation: CASSTLIPRTVELFF.

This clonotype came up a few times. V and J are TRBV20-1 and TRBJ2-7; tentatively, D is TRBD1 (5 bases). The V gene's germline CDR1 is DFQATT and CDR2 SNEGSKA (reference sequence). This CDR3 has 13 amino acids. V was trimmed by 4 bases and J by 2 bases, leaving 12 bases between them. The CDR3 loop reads CSAKETATYEQYF. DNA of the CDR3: TGCAGTGCTAAGGAGACAGCCACCTACGAGCAGTACTTC.

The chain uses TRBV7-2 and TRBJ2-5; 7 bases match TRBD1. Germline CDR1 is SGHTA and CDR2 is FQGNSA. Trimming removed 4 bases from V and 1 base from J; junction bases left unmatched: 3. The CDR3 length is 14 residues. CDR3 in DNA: TGTGCCAGCAGCTCACAGGGGCCCCAAGAGACCCAGTACTTC. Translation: CASSSQGPQETQYF.

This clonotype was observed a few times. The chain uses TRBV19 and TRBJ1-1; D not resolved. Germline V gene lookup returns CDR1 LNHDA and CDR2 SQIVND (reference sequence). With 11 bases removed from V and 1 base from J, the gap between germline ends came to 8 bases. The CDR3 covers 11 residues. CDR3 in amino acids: CAAGQNTEAFF. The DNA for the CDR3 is TGTGCCGCGGGCCAGAACACTGAAGCTTTCTTT. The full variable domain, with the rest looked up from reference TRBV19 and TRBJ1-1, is DGGITQSPKYLFRKEGQNVTLSCEQNLNHDAMYWYRQDPGQGLRLIYYSQIVNDFQKGDIAEGYSVSREKKESFPLTVTSAQKNPTAFYLCAAGQNTEAFFGQGTRLTVV.

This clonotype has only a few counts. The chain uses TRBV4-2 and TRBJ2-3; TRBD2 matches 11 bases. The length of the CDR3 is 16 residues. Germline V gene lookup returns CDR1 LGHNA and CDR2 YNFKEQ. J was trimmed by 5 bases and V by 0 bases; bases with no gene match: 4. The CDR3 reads CASSQDVAGGVDTQYF. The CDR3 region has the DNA TGTGCCAGCAGCCAAGATGTAGCGGGAGGGGTAGATACGCAGTATTTT.

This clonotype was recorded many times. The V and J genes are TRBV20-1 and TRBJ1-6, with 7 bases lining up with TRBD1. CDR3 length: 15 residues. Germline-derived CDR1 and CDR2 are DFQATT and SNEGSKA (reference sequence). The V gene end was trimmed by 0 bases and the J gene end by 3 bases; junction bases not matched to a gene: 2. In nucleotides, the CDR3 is TGCAGTGCTAGAGAAAGGACAGGCTATAATTCACCCCTCCACTTT. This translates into CSARERTGYNSPLHF.

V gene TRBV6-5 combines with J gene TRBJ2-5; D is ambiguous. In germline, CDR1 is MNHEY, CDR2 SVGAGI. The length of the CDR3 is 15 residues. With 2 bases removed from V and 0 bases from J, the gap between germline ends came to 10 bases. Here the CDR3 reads CASSYGKLYQETQYF. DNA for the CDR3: TGTGCCAGCAGTTACGGCAAATTGTACCAAGAGACCCAGTACTTC.

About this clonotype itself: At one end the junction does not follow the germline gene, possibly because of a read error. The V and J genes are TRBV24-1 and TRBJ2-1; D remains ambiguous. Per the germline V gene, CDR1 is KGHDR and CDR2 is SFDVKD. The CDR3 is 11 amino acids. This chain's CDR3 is CATSDGLGQFF. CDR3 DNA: TGTGCAACCAGTGACGGTCTTGGGCAGTTCTTC.

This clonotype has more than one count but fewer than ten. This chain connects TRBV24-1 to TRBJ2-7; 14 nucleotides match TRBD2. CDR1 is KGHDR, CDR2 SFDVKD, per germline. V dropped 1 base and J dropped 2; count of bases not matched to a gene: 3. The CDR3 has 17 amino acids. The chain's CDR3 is CATSDLSTSGRAYEQYF. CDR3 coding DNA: TGTGCCACCAGTGATTTATCGACTAGCGGGAGGGCCTACGAGCAGTACTTC.

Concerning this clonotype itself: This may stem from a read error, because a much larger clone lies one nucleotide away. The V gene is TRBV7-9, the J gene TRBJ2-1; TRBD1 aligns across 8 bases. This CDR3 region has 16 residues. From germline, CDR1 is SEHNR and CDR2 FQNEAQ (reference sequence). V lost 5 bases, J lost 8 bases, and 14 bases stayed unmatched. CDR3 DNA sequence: TGTGCCAGCAGCCTCGCCCTCCGGACAGGGCTGCATGAGCAGTTCTTC. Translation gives CASSLALRTGLHEQFF.